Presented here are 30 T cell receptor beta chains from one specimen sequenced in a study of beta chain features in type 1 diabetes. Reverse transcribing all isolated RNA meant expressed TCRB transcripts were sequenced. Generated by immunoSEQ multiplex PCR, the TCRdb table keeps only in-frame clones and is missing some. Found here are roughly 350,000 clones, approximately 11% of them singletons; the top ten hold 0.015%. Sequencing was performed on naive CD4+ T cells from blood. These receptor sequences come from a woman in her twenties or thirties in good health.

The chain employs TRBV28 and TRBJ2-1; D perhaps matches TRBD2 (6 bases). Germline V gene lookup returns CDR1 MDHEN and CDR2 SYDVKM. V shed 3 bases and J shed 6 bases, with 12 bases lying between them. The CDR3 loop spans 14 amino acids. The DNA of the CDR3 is TGTGCCAGCAGTTTGGAGGGAGGCGTCAATGAGCAGTTCTTC. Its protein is CASSLEGGVNEQFF.

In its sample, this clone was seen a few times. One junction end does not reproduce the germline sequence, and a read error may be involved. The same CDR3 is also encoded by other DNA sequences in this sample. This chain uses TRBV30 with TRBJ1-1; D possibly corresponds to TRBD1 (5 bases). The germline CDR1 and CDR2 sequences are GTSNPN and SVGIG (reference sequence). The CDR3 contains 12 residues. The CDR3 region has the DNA TGCGCCTGGTCTAGAACAGGCACTGAAGCTTTCTTT. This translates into CAWSRTGTEAFF.

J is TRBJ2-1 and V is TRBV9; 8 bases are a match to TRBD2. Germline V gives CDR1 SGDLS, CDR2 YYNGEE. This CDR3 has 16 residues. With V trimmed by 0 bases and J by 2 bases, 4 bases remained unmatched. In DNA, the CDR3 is TGTGCCAGCAGCGTAGATCCAGCGGGAGCCTACAATGAGCAGTTCTTC. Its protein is CASSVDPAGAYNEQFF.

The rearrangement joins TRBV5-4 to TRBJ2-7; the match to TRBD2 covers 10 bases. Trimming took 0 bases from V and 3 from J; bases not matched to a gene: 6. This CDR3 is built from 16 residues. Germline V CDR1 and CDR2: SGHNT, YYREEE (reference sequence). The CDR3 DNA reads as TGTGCCAGCAGCTTGGTTGCACTAGCGGGGATCTACGAGCAGTACTTC. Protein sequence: CASSLVALAGIYEQYF.

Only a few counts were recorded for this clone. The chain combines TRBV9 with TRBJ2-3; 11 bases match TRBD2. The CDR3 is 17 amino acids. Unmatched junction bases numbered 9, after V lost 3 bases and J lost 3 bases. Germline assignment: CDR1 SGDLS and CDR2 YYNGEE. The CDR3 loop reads CASSGTSGSTSTDTQYF. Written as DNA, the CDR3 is TGTGCCAGCAGCGGTACTAGCGGGAGTACTTCAACAGATACGCAGTATTTT.

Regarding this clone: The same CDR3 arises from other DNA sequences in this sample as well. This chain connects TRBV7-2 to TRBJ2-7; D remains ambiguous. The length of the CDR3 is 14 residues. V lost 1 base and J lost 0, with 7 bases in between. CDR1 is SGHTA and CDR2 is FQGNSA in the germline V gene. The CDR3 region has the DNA TGTGCCAGCAGCTTAGTTACCAGCTCCTACGAGCAGTACTTC. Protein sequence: CASSLVTSSYEQYF.

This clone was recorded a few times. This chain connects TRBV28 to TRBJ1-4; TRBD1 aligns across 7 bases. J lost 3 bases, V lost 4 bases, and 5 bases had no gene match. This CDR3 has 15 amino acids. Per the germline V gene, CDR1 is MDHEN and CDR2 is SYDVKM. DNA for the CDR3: TGTGCCAGCAGTTCCACAGGGGTGGCTAATGAAAAACTGTTTTTT. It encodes CASSSTGVANEKLFF. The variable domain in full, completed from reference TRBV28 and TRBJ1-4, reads DVKVTQSSRYLVKRTGEKVFLECVQDMDHENMFWYRQDPGLGLRLIYFSYDVKMKEKGDIPEGYSVSREKKERFSLILESASTNQTSMYLCASSSTGVANEKLFFGSGTQLSVL.

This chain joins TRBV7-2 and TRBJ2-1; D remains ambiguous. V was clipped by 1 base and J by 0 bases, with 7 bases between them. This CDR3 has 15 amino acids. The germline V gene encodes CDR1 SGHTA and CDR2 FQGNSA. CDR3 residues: CASSLVFRSYNEQFF. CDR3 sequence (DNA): TGTGCCAGCAGCTTAGTTTTCCGCTCCTACAATGAGCAGTTCTTC.

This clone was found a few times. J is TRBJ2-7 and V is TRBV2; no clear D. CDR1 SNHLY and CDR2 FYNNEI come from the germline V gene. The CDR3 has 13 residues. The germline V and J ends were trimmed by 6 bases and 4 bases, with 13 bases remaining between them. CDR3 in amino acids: CASRVYTSYEQYF. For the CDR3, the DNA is TGTGCCAGCAGAGTCTATACCTCTTACGAGCAGTACTTC.

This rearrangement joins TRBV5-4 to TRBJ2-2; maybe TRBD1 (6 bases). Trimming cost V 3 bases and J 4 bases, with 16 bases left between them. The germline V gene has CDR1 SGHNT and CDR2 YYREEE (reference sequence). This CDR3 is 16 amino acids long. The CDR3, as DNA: TGTGCCAGCAGCTCCAGGGGTGCGCGTGGCACCGGGGAGCTGTTTTTT. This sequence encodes CASSSRGARGTGELFF.

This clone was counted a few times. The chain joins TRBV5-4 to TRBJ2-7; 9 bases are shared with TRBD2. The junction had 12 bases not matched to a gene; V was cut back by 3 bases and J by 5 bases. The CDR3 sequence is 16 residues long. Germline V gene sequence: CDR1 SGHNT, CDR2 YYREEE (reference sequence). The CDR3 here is CASSSGASGKSDEQYF. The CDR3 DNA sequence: TGTGCCAGCAGCTCGGGGGCTAGCGGGAAGTCCGACGAGCAGTACTTC.

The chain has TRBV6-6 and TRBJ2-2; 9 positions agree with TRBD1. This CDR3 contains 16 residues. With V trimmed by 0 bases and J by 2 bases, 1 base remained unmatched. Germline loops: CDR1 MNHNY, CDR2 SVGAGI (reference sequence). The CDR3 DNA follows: TGTGCCAGCAGTTACTCCACAGGGGGCAACACCGGGGAGCTGTTTTTT. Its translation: CASSYSTGGNTGELFF.

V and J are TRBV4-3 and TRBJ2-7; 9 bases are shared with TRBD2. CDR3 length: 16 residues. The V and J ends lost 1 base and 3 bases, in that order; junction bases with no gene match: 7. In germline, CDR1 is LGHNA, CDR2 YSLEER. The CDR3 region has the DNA TGCGCCAGCAGCCAAGCCAGCGGGAGGAACTACTACGAGCAGTACTTC. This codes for CASSQASGRNYYEQYF.

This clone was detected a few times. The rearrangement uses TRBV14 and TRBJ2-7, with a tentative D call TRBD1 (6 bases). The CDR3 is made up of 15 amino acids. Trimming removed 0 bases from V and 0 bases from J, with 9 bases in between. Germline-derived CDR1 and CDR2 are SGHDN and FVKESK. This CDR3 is CASSQDRDISYEQYF. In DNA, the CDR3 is TGTGCCAGCAGCCAAGATCGGGACATCTCCTACGAGCAGTACTTC.

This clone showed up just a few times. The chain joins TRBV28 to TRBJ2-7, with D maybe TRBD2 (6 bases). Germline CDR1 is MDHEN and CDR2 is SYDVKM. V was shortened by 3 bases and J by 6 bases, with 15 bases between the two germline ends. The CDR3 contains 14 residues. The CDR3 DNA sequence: TGTGCCAGCAGTTTGGGTACTAGCCGTAGCGAGCAGTACTTC. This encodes CASSLGTSRSEQYF.

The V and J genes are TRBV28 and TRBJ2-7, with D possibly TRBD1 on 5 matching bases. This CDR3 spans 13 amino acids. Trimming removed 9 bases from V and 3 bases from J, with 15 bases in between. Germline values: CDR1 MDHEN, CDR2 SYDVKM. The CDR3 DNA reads TGTGCCAGTACCCGTAAAAGGGGCTACGAGCAGTACTTC. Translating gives CASTRKRGYEQYF.

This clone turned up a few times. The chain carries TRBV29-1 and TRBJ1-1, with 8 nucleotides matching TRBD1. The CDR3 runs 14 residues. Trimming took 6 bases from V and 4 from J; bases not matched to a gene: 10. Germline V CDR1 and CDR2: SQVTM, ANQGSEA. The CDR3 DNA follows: TGCAGCGTCAAGGCCAGGGGGCAGGCCACTGAAGCTTTCTTT. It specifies CSVKARGQATEAFF.

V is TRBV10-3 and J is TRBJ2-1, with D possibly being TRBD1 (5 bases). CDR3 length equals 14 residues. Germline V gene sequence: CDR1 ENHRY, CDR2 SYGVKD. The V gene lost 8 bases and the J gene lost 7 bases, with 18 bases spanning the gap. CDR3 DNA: TGTGCCATCGGAACAGGCCCTAATGGGAATGAGCAGTTCTTC. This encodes CAIGTGPNGNEQFF.

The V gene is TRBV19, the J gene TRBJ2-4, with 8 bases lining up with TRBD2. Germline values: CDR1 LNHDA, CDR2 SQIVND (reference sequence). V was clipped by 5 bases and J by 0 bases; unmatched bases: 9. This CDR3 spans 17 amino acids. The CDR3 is CASSPVPGGLAKNIQYF. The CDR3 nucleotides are TGTGCCAGTAGTCCCGTTCCGGGAGGGTTAGCCAAAAACATTCAGTACTTC.

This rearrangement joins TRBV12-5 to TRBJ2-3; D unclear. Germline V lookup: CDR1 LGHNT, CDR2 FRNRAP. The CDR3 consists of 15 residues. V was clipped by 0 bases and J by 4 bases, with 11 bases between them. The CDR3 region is CASGLVGSESDTQYF. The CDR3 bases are TGTGCTAGTGGTTTGGTTGGCAGTGAATCAGATACGCAGTATTTT.

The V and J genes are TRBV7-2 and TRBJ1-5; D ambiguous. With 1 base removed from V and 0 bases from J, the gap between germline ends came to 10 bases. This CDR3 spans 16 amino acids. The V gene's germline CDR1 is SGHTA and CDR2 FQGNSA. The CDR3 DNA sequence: TGTGCCAGCAGCTTAGGTCCAGGCTATAGCAATCAGCCCCAGCATTTT. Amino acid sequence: CASSLGPGYSNQPQHF.

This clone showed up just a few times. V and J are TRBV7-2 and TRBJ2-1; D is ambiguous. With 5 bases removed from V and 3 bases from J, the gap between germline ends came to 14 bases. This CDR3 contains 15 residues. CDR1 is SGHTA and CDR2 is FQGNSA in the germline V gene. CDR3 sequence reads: CASSRRVRGYNEQFF. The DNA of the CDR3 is TGTGCCAGCAGCCGCCGAGTAAGAGGCTACAATGAGCAGTTCTTC.

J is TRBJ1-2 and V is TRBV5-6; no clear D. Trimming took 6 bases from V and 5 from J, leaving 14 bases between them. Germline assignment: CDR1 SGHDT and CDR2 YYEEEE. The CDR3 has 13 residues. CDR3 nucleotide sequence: TGTGCCAGCACCCTTCGGGTGGCTTATGGCTACACCTTC. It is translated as CASTLRVAYGYTF.

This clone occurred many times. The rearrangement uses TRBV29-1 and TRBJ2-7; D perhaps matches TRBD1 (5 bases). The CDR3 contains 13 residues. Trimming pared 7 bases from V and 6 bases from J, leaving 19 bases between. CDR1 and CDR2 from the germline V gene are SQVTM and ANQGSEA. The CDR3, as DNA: TGCAGCGCGTGTAGACCAGGGCTGTCCGAGCAGTACTTC. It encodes CSACRPGLSEQYF.

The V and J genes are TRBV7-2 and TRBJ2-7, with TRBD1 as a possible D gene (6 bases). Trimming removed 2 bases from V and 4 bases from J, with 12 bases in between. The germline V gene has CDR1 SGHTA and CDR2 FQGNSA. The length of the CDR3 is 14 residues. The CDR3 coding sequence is TGTGCCAGCAGCTTACGACAGGACGGATACGAGCAGTACTTC. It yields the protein CASSLRQDGYEQYF.

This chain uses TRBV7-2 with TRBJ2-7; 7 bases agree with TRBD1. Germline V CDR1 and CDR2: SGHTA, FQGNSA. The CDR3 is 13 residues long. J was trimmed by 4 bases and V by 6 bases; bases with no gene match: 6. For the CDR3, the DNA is TGTGCCAGCAGAGGGGGCACGGAGTACGAGCAGTACTTC. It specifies CASRGGTEYEQYF.

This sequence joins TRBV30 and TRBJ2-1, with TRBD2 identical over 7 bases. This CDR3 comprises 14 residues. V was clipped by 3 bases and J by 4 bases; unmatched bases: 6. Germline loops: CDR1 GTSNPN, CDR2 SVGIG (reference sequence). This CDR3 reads CAWRGREGYNEQFF. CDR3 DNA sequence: TGTGCCTGGAGGGGCAGGGAGGGATACAATGAGCAGTTCTTC.

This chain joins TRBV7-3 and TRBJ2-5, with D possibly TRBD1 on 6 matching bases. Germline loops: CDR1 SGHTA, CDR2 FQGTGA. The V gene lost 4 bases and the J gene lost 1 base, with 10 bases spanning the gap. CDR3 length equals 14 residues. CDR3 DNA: TGTGCCAGCAGCTCCTCAGGGGTCCAAGAGACCCAGTACTTC. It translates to CASSSSGVQETQYF.

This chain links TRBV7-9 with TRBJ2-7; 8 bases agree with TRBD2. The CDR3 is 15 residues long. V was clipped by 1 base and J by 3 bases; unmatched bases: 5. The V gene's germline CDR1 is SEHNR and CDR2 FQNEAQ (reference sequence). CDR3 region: CASSLGAGGIYEQYF. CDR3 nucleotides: TGTGCCAGCAGCTTAGGTGCGGGAGGAATCTACGAGCAGTACTTC.

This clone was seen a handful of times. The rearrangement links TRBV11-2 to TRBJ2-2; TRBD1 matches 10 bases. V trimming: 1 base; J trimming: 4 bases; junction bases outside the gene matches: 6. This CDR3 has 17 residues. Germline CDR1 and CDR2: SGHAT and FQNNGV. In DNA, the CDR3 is TGTGCCAGCAGCTTAGGAGTAGGGGACAGGGGCACCGGGGAGCTGTTTTTT. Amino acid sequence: CASSLGVGDRGTGELFF.